This T cell receptor (beta chain) was retrieved from a study of cytomegalovirus exposure and HLA in healthy donors (dated by TCRdb to 2016 to 2017). In the study overall: According to an earlier analysis of 587 of the donors, about 170 million T cells yielded over 90 million unique TCR beta sequences and 276 Gb of sequence data. An early release covering about 600 HLA-typed donors comprised approximately 300 gigabases of sequencing data and approximately 80 million unique TCR sequences. Among the approximately 400 genotyped donors, under 90% belonged to the genetic ancestry cluster associated with self-reported Caucasian donors. The study aimed to test whether signatures of past pathogen exposure could be identified by cataloging public T cell receptors. The T cell repertoires of 666 subjects were profiled by immunosequencing and related to cytomegalovirus serostatus. Besides the first cohort of around 670 subjects, a separate validation cohort made up of 120 different subjects was used. To predict cytomegalovirus infection status, the study combined high-throughput TCR immunosequencing, statistical association of individual TCRs with disease status, and machine learning. In a later analysis, previously published TCR beta repertoires from 600 to 850 donors were re-analyzed and high-resolution HLA genotyping was added so that TCR occurrence patterns could be studied. Rather than using new phenotypic data, the later analysis identified candidate immune exposures from TCR beta sequences and from how often those sequences occurred across donors. An earlier analysis of 587 of the donors used high-throughput TCR beta sequencing to judge whether each TCR beta V gene segment behaved as functional or pseudogenic. Donor age, sex, ethnicity and CMV serostatus were compiled alongside the repertoire data. Genome-wide SNP genotypes for about 55% of the 666 donors were used in a later genetic analysis, which treated that subset as a discovery cohort. All discovery cohort repertoires had been generated on a single sequencing platform. Class I and class II HLA loci were covered by the typing at four-digit resolution. Typing coverage varied by locus: roughly 620-630 donors for A, B, C, DRB1 and DQB1; more than 500 for DQA1; about 600 for DPA1; approximately 450 for DPB1. About five DR-DQ haplotypes were treated as single units for association and clustering because of strong linkage in the cohort. Among 398 genotyped donors of the cohort, an average of approximately 240,000 unique TCR beta nucleotide sequences was sequenced per donor, of which roughly 17% were non-productive.

Preparation of the library involved the immunoSEQ multiplex PCR assay. The multiplex PCR relied on a mix of 60 forward primers for TCR Vbeta segments and 13 reverse primers for TCR Jbeta segments. A multiplex PCR assay on genomic DNA amplified the CDR3 region of rearranged TCR beta genes. On the Illumina HiSeq System, the amplified TCR beta libraries were sequenced as 87-base-pair reads. For the original study's pipeline: A later analysis tallied approximately 87 million unique TCR beta chains across the 666 repertoires, and roughly 11 million of those chains were shared by two or more donors. Raw reads were error-corrected and collapsed into unique sequences by a nearest-neighbor algorithm in which closely related sequences were merged to remove PCR and sequencing errors. To assign V, D and J gene segments, CDR3 sequences were aligned to IMGT reference sequences. For a sequence to be retained, a match of at least six nucleotides to both a V gene segment and a J gene segment was required. A rearrangement counted as productive if the CDR3 had no stop codons and remained in frame with V and J, and every other rearrangement counted as non-productive. Following IMGT convention, CDR3 was defined as the stretch from the second conserved V-encoded cysteine to the conserved J-encoded phenylalanine. The earlier analysis of 587 of the donors excluded any sequence lacking an unambiguous match to a single V gene segment. An earlier analysis of approximately 590 of the donors called V segments functional above 56.7% productive rearrangements and segregating when the between-donor standard deviation exceeded 5%. A statistical classification framework was built to diagnose cytomegalovirus status from the catalog of TCR beta chain sequences. A later analysis assigned V and J genes by comparing TCR nucleotide sequences with IMGT/GENE-DB human TR gene sequences. Using the TCRdist pipeline, a later analysis assigned CDR3 sequences along with most-parsimonious VDJ recombination scenarios. A later analysis defined each TCR beta chain by its CDR3 amino acid sequence plus V-gene family, and excluded reads lacking a unique V-gene family. As a way to deal with suspected cross-contamination and a sequencing artifact, a later analysis dropped 450 to 700 nucleotide sequences that were highly shared and had low generation probability. In a later analysis, a clonal expansion index for each public chain was calculated from normalized within-repertoire ranks of inferred template counts. In a later analysis, generation probabilities were computed using a VDJ recombination model fitted to out-of-frame rearrangements, and the results were checked against IGoR. In a later analysis, hypergeometric tests were used to score TCR-TCR, TCR-HLA and TCR-CMV co-occurrence, with a repertoire-size bias correction applied to TCR pairs. To estimate false discovery rates, a later analysis permuted the HLA or CMV assignments 20 times. In a later analysis, co-occurring TCRs were grouped using DBSCAN, and TCRdist sequence similarity was added for clustering within HLA-allele-positive subsets. Repertoires with fewer than 30,000 or more than 120,000 public chains were left out of co-occurrence clustering, as were about five repertoires with anomalous nucleotide sharing. In its TCRdb copy, this immuneACCESS table keeps in-frame sequences only and misses some clones. Where compared with another copy, unresolved V genes explain less than half of these, and the others have no known cause. That table furnishes V, J and clone size, whereas the DNA furnished D and trimming. A total of roughly 80,000 clones appear in this sample, roughly 60% of them only once. Around 6% of the sample goes to the ten largest clones.

Study-wide findings and limitations: Roughly uniform sequencing depth across donors was assumed in presence/absence analyses, although this assumption may not hold. A further reported finding was that TCR beta sequences accurately predicted the HLA-A and HLA-B alleles for most subjects in the first cohort. In both the original and validation cohorts, the classifier was reported to diagnose cytomegalovirus status with high specificity and sensitivity. Some IMGT-functional V segments, including TRBV6-2 and TRBV6-3, could not be distinguished by the 87-base-pair reads and were therefore excluded. In a later analysis, HLA-associated TCR beta chains were found to be more clonally expanded and to have lower generation probabilities than equally common non-associated chains. A group of highly shared sequence variants was considered likely to be a technical artifact of the sequencing pipeline. A total of fewer than 200 TCR beta chains were listed by the study as associated with cytomegalovirus. A later analysis reported that several top co-occurrence clusters appeared linked to parvovirus B19, influenza, CMV and Epstein-Barr virus. While some public TCRs were present in many individuals, most TCR sequences turned up only very rarely across donors. In a later analysis, most CMV-associated TCR beta chains were found to appear HLA-restricted, with HLA associations seemingly driven largely by CMV exposure. In a later genetic analysis, fewer N-insertions in productive TCRs were reported among donors in an Asian-associated ancestry cluster than the roughly 700-donor mean. According to the authors, the approach could potentially be generalized to other disease states and immunological phenotypes. A later analysis associated about 18,000 TCR beta sequences with specific HLA alleles at a false discovery rate of 0.05. In vitro tests confirmed that a few of the cytomegalovirus-associated TCR beta chains recognize cytomegalovirus antigens. Correlated functional status among segregating V segments might reflect linkage disequilibrium, but an unknown experimental factor could not be ruled out. Broadly in line with IMGT annotations, most TCR beta V segments showed up in productive rearrangements about 87% or about 30% of the time in an earlier analysis of around 550 of the donors. In a later analysis, TCR association rates were found to vary across HLA loci, with the most associated TCRs seen for DRB1 alleles and the fewest for HLA-C alleles. This cohort had only TCR beta chains sequenced, and the lack of alpha or paired-chain data limited which features could be detected. The only immune exposure information available for the cohort was CMV serostatus. The earlier analysis of about 600 of the donors excluded around 17 rarely observed V segments, including chromosome 9 orphons, because counts were too low. Because HLA typing was unavailable for some donors at each locus, only the typed subset was used in association tests. A later genetic analysis associated a missense DCLRE1C variant with V-gene and J-gene trimming of TCR beta chains, and an independent cohort replicated the association. Strong co-occurrence of HLA alleles, especially DR and DQ, made assigning TCR associations to individual alleles difficult.

In total, about 650 healthy bone marrow donors made up the cohort. At the time of sampling, every cohort member was nominally healthy, though immune exposures that went unrecorded were likely present. The donor was CMV seropositive and was included in the group of 250 to 300 seropositive cohort members. Each donor provided a peripheral blood sample, and peripheral blood mononuclear cells were used for TCR beta sequencing. Genomic DNA was extracted from the blood cell samples with the Qiagen DNeasy Blood Extraction Kit. There are a few counts of this clone. Its antigen target is currently unknown. The junction does not match germline at one end; this may be a read error. The CDR3 runs 14 residues from the cysteine to the phenylalanine. Here the CDR3 DNA is all that survives: 42 bases in frame from base 1. The germline V gene encodes CDR1 SGHTA and CDR2 FQGNSA.

The sequence was obtained from a young man in good health and CMV-seropositive. Here the chain combines TRBV7-2 and TRBJ1-1; a confident D gene designation cannot be given. Specimen: PBMCs. The CDR3 amino acid sequence is: CASSIASRVTEAFF. The nucleotide sequence reads as follows: TGTGCCAGCAGCATAGCTAGCCGGGTCACTGAAGCTTTCTTT.